Following are 18 T cell receptor beta chains from one sample sequenced in a study of T-cell memory formation after mild COVID-19. TCRdb itself ran the 5' RACE reads through MiXCR, one entry per CDR3 protein. The table includes about 390,000 distinct CDR3 sequences, roughly 15% detected once. Sequencing was done on a sample of PBMCs or a T cell subset sorted from them (not recorded which). All receptors come from a man younger than 30 who had mild COVID-19 (a few samples of this study predate the infection). Cell type and time point are not known.

This clonotype was detected only a few times. This chain links TRBV10-3 with TRBJ2-5; D not resolved. Germline V gives CDR1 ENHRY, CDR2 SYGVKD. V lost 0 bases and J 5 bases, leaving 7 bases between the germline ends. This CDR3 contains 13 residues. The DNA for the CDR3 is TGTGCCATCAGTGAGTCTGGTAGTGAGACCCAGTACTTC. Amino acid sequence: CAISESGSETQYF.

This clonotype was counted only a few times. The rearrangement joins TRBV20-1 to TRBJ2-1, with 7 bases fitting TRBD1. Germline CDR1 reads DFQATT; CDR2 reads SNEGSKA (reference sequence). The CDR3 has 15 amino acids. The ends lost 6 bases at V and 3 bases at J; junction bases unmatched: 11. In nucleotides, the CDR3 is TGCAGTGCACCGCCCGCGGCAGGGGGCTACAATGAGCAGTTCTTC. Translation: CSAPPAAGGYNEQFF.

This sequence joins TRBV7-2 and TRBJ2-3; 10 bases align to TRBD2. J gave up 8 bases and V 1 base, and 9 bases lay outside the gene matches. CDR3 length equals 16 residues. Germline lookup yields CDR1 SGHTA and CDR2 FQGNSA. CDR3 sequence reads: CASSLDASGGLGTQYF. CDR3 nucleotides: TGTGCCAGCAGCTTAGACGCTAGCGGGGGCCTAGGTACGCAGTATTTT.

This clonotype turned up a few times. The chain combines TRBV3-1 with TRBJ2-2; D not resolved. V dropped 2 bases and J dropped 7 bases, with 8 bases sitting between them. From germline, CDR1 is LGHDT and CDR2 YNNKEL (reference sequence). The CDR3 is made up of 13 amino acids. The CDR3 bases are TGTGCCAGCAGCCAAATCCCCGGCGGGGAGCTGTTTTTT. Its translation: CASSQIPGGELFF.

The chain couples TRBV7-2 to TRBJ2-5; D call uncertain. Germline CDR1 SGHTA, CDR2 FQGNSA. The CDR3 has 15 residues. V was shortened by 5 bases and J by 2 bases, with 15 bases between the two germline ends. The CDR3 here is CASSPGVVKQETQYF. The CDR3 DNA follows: TGTGCCAGCAGCCCTGGGGTGGTGAAGCAAGAGACCCAGTACTTC.

This clonotype was seen a few times. The J gene is TRBJ2-1, the V gene TRBV12-3 or TRBV12-4; D gene uncertain. The CDR3 is 13 amino acids. Trimming left V 4 bases short and J 3 bases short, with 7 bases between. The CDR3 protein is CASSSALYNEQFF. The CDR3 DNA reads TGTGCCAGCAGTTCAGCGCTCTACAATGAGCAGTTCTTC.

This clonotype was picked up a small number of times. This chain links TRBV5-8 with TRBJ2-7; D is perhaps TRBD1 or TRBD2 (5 bases each). V lost 3 bases, J lost 5 bases, and 18 bases lay in between. Germline lookup yields CDR1 SGHTS and CDR2 YDEGEE. This CDR3 has 15 residues. Written as DNA, the CDR3 is TGTGCCAGCAGCTCAGGGACCCTTCGTGGGGACGAGCAGTACGTC. Its protein product is CASSSGTLRGDEQYV.

The V and J genes are TRBV7-2 and TRBJ2-5; no reliable D call. The V end was cut by 3 bases, the J end by 4 bases, with 12 bases between. Per germline, CDR1 SGHTA and CDR2 FQGNSA. The CDR3 spans 14 residues. CDR3 coding DNA: TGTGCCAGCAGCTTGGGCGTGATCGTAGAGACCCAGTACTTC. It specifies CASSLGVIVETQYF.

This clonotype appeared a few times. J is TRBJ2-7 and V is TRBV10-3; D is possibly TRBD1 (6 bases). The CDR3 loop spans 13 amino acids. CDR1 and CDR2 from the germline V gene are ENHRY and SYGVKD. V dropped 8 bases and J dropped 5 bases, with 16 bases sitting between them. In DNA, the CDR3 is TGTGCCATCTCCCGTGGGGGCGTCGACGAGCAGTACTTC. Its protein product is CAISRGGVDEQYF.

Only a few counts were recorded for this clonotype. The genes are TRBV7-2 and TRBJ1-2; 8 bases map to TRBD1. Trimming removed 3 bases from V and 5 bases from J; junction bases left unmatched: 8. CDR3 length: 15 amino acids. From germline, CDR1 is SGHTA and CDR2 FQGNSA. The CDR3 region has the DNA TGTGCCAGCAGCTTCGGTTCGGACAGGGTTTATGGCTACACCTTC. Translating it yields CASSFGSDRVYGYTF.

The rearrangement uses TRBV6-4 and TRBJ1-4; possibly TRBD1 for D (5 bases). The CDR3 sequence is 12 residues long. Germline CDR1 and CDR2: MRHNA and SNTAGT. The V gene lost 6 bases and the J gene lost 7 bases, with 9 bases spanning the gap. Here the CDR3 DNA reads TGTGCCAGCAGATGGGGGTTTGAAAAACTGTTTTTT. It yields the protein CASRWGFEKLFF.

This clonotype occurred many times. The chain links TRBV7-2 to TRBJ2-1; D uncertain. Trimming stripped 5 bases from V and 6 bases from J, with 11 bases between. Germline CDR1 and CDR2: SGHTA and FQGNSA. The CDR3 consists of 13 residues. This CDR3 is CASSPPGFNEQFF. The CDR3 DNA is TGTGCCAGCAGCCCTCCAGGCTTCAATGAGCAGTTCTTC. Combining the CDR3 with reference TRBV7-2 and TRBJ2-1 gives the whole variable domain GAGVSQSPSNKVTEKGKDVELRCDPISGHTALYWYRQSLGQGLEFLIYFQGNSAPDKSGLPSDRFSAERTGGSVSTLTIQRTQQEDSAVYLCASSPPGFNEQFFGPGTRLTVL.

The chain links TRBV5-5 to TRBJ2-7, with D perhaps matching TRBD2 (7 bases). The length of the CDR3 is 15 residues. V was cut by 1 base and J by 2 bases, with 13 bases left in between. The germline V gene encodes CDR1 SGHKS and CDR2 YYEKEE (reference sequence). The CDR3 region is CASSLSRGAPYEQYV. The CDR3 DNA reads TGTGCCAGCAGCTTGTCCCGGGGGGCCCCCTACGAGCAGTACGTC.

This clonotype was counted a few times. V is TRBV29-1 and J is TRBJ2-1; 9 bases match TRBD1. The CDR3 extends over 13 amino acids. J lost 3 bases, V lost 5 bases, and 2 bases had no gene match. CDR1 is SQVTM, CDR2 ANQGSEA, per germline. The CDR3 DNA reads TGCAGCGTTTTGGGACAGGGCTACAATGAGCAGTTCTTC. Protein sequence: CSVLGQGYNEQFF.

The V gene is TRBV9, the J gene TRBJ2-3; D call uncertain. Germline CDR1 SGDLS, CDR2 YYNGEE. Trimming left V 4 bases short and J 6 bases short, with 15 bases between. The CDR3 is 14 residues long. The CDR3 DNA sequence: TGTGCCAGCAGCACCACATCCTCCGCGGATACGCAGTATTTT. This translates into CASSTTSSADTQYF.

This clonotype was seen a handful of times. The chain combines TRBV5-1 with TRBJ2-1; D possibly matches TRBD1 or TRBD2 (6 bases each). The CDR3 runs to 14 residues. Germline CDR1 is SGHRS and CDR2 is YFSETQ. Trimming shortened V by 4 bases and J by 5 bases, and 13 bases separated the two germline ends. Here the CDR3 DNA reads TGCGCCAGCAGCCTCCCGGGGGCCCACAATGAGCAGTTCTTC. Its protein product is CASSLPGAHNEQFF. Using reference TRBV5-1 and TRBJ2-1 for the parts outside the CDR3, the full variable domain is KAGVTQTPRYLIKTRGQQVTLSCSPISGHRSVSWYQQTPGQGLQFLFEYFSETQRNKGNFPGRFSGRQFSNSRSEMNVSTLELGDSALYLCASSLPGAHNEQFFGPGTRLTVL.

The chain is built from TRBV7-8 and TRBJ2-3; TRBD1 might be the D (5 bases). V was shortened by 0 bases and J by 0 bases, with 10 bases between the two germline ends. Per the germline V gene, CDR1 is SGHVS and CDR2 is FQNEAQ. The CDR3 extends over 16 amino acids. In DNA, the CDR3 is TGTGCCAGCAGCTTAGCATACAGGCCGAGCACAGATACGCAGTATTTT. Its translation: CASSLAYRPSTDTQYF.

In its sample, this clonotype was seen many times. This chain links TRBV7-2 with TRBJ2-2; D is unresolved. Germline CDR1 and CDR2: SGHTA and FQGNSA. The CDR3 loop spans 13 amino acids. Trimming removed 3 bases at V and 6 bases at J, with 8 bases between. The CDR3 sequence: CASSLVAAGELFF. CDR3 bases: TGTGCCAGCAGCTTGGTTGCAGCCGGGGAGCTGTTTTTT.